The 30 T cell receptor beta chains reported below all come from one sample, sequenced in a study of cytomegalovirus exposure and HLA in healthy donors (dated by TCRdb to between 2016 and 2019). The receptor library was made with the immunoSEQ multiplex PCR assay. For the multiplex PCR, a mixture combining 60 forward primers for TCR Vbeta segments and 13 reverse primers for TCR Jbeta segments was used. TCRdb retrieved this table from immuneACCESS and kept in-frame rearrangements only. Not all clones are present; in checked studies, unresolved V genes account for under half, and no reason is known for the remainder. This sample holds 180,000 or so clones; about 69% were observed only once. 2.9% of the sample comes from the top ten. Source material: PBMCs. The receptors derive from a male donor in good health and CMV-seronegative.

The chain is built from TRBV30 and TRBJ2-7; 8 positions agree with TRBD2. Germline V lookup: CDR1 GTSNPN, CDR2 SVGIG (reference sequence). J lost 6 bases, V lost 2 bases, and 6 bases had no gene match. CDR3 length: 13 amino acids. The CDR3 DNA follows: TGTGCCTGGAGTCGGGGGGCGGGGGGCGAGCAGTACTTC. Protein sequence: CAWSRGAGGEQYF.

The gene calls are TRBV5-4 and TRBJ2-5; 12 positions match TRBD2. With 8 bases clipped from V and 5 bases from J, the junction kept 13 bases outside the gene matches. This CDR3 spans 16 amino acids. Germline CDR1 reads SGHNT; CDR2 reads YYREEE (reference sequence). CDR3 protein: CASSPLAGGPWETQYF. The CDR3 nucleotides read TGTGCCAGTAGTCCCCTAGCGGGAGGGCCCTGGGAGACCCAGTACTTC. Based on the CDR3 plus reference TRBV5-4 and TRBJ2-5, the full variable domain is ETGVTQSPTHLIKTRGQQVTLRCSSQSGHNTVSWYQQALGQGPQFIFQYYREEENGRGNFPPRFSGLQFPNYSSELNVNALELDDSALYLCASSPLAGGPWETQYFGPGTRLLVL.

In this sample, this clone turned up once. The chain recombines TRBV6-5 with TRBJ1-2; unclear D gene. Looked up from germline, CDR1 is MNHEY and CDR2 is SVGAGI. The CDR3 totals 13 residues. Trimming removed 6 bases at V and 2 bases at J, with 10 bases between. This CDR3 is CASRTDNNYGYTF. The CDR3 DNA reads TGTGCCAGCAGAACCGACAACAACTATGGCTACACCTTC.

This clone was recorded a few times. The chain uses TRBV18 and TRBJ1-5; no definite D call. V lost 3 bases and J lost 2, with 8 bases in between. Germline lookup yields CDR1 KGHSH and CDR2 LQKENI. The CDR3 totals 14 residues. The CDR3 loop reads CASSPESGNQPQHF. The DNA for the CDR3 is TGTGCCAGCTCACCGGAGTCGGGCAATCAGCCCCAGCATTTT.

This chain links TRBV5-4 with TRBJ2-1; 9 bases map to TRBD2. The CDR3 runs to 17 residues. After removal of 4 bases from V and 7 bases from J, the junction contained 15 bases not matched to a gene. Germline V lookup: CDR1 SGHNT, CDR2 YYREEE (reference sequence). Here the CDR3 DNA reads TGTGCCAGCAGCCCGTGGGGAATGGCGGGGGGGCCGAATGAGCAGTTCTTC. The encoded protein is CASSPWGMAGGPNEQFF.

In its sample, this clone was seen once. The chain is built from TRBV30 and TRBJ1-5, with unresolved D. V lost 0 bases and J 6 bases, leaving 9 bases between the germline ends. Germline V gene sequence: CDR1 GTSNPN, CDR2 SVGIG (reference sequence). The CDR3 sequence is 13 residues long. CDR3 protein: CAWSVQGGQPQHF. CDR3 DNA: TGTGCCTGGAGTGTACAAGGCGGTCAGCCCCAGCATTTT.

This chain joins TRBV6-4 and TRBJ2-2; 7 bases agree with TRBD1. The CDR3 is made up of 15 amino acids. The germline V gene encodes CDR1 MRHNA and CDR2 SNTAGT. V shed 0 bases and J 5 bases; nucleotides not matched to a gene: 3. CDR3 sequence reads: CASSDSNRGTGELFF. CDR3 sequence (DNA): TGTGCCAGCAGTGACTCGAACAGGGGAACCGGGGAGCTGTTTTTT.

In nucleotides, the CDR3 is TGTGCCAGCAGTGCAGACAGAAACACTGAAGCTTTCTTT. It is translated as CASSADRNTEAFF. The J gene is TRBJ1-1, the V gene TRBV11-2; a possible D gene is TRBD1 (5 bases). The germline CDR1 and CDR2 sequences are SGHAT and FQNNGV. The CDR3 contains 13 residues. Between the trimmed V and J ends, which lost 6 bases and 2 bases, there was a span of 10 bases.

This chain connects TRBV19 to TRBJ2-1; 10 bases agree with TRBD2. This CDR3 comprises 16 residues. CDR1 LNHDA and CDR2 SQIVND come from the germline V gene (reference sequence). Trimming took 5 bases from V and 8 from J; bases not matched to a gene: 12. The CDR3 protein is CASSGRGSGRAYEQFF. The CDR3 DNA reads TGTGCCAGTAGTGGACGGGGAAGCGGGAGGGCCTATGAGCAGTTCTTC.

The V and J genes are TRBV10-3 and TRBJ1-1; 9 bases are shared with TRBD1. The CDR3 has 14 amino acids. Trimming removed 6 bases from V and 5 bases from J; junction bases left unmatched: 7. Germline V gene lookup returns CDR1 ENHRY and CDR2 SYGVKD. DNA of the CDR3: TGTGCCATCAGGGGACAGGGAGGATGGACTGAAGCTTTCTTT. Translated, it gives CAIRGQGGWTEAFF.

This chain joins TRBV6-5 and TRBJ2-1; tentative D call: TRBD1 (5 bases). CDR1 is MNHEY and CDR2 is SVGAGI in the germline V gene. CDR3 length: 11 residues. V was clipped by 4 bases and J by 14 bases, with 12 bases between them. CDR3 in DNA: TGTGCCAGCAGTTCTCTGGGCAGGGAGTTCTTC. Its translation: CASSSLGREFF.

This clone was recorded a few times. This chain connects TRBV9 to TRBJ2-7, with no clear D. The V end lost 3 bases, the J end lost 0 bases, and 7 bases lay between the germline ends. This CDR3 has 13 amino acids. Germline CDR1 reads SGDLS; CDR2 reads YYNGEE. CDR3 DNA sequence: TGTGCCAGCAGCGGCGCCACCTCCTACGAGCAGTACTTC. This encodes CASSGATSYEQYF.

The chain recombines TRBV7-2 with TRBJ2-7; a weak D match, TRBD1 (5 bases). The V and J ends lost 5 bases and 3 bases respectively, with 11 bases between them. The CDR3 spans 13 residues. CDR1 SGHTA and CDR2 FQGNSA come from the germline V gene. CDR3 sequence: CASSPRVSYEQYF. DNA for the CDR3: TGTGCCAGCAGCCCCAGGGTAAGCTACGAGCAGTACTTC.

The chain recombines TRBV7-8 with TRBJ1-5, with TRBD1 matching over 7 bases. Trimming at V came to 1 base and at J to 2 bases, leaving 2 bases not matched to a gene. The CDR3 totals 15 residues. Per germline, CDR1 SGHVS and CDR2 FQNEAQ. CDR3 in amino acids: CASSLGTGRNQPQHF. The CDR3 DNA reads as TGTGCCAGCAGCTTAGGGACAGGCCGCAATCAGCCCCAGCATTTT.

The gene calls are TRBV30 and TRBJ1-5; no definite D call. The CDR3 is 14 residues long. Germline V lookup: CDR1 GTSNPN, CDR2 SVGIG (reference sequence). V gave up 2 bases and J gave up 3 bases, with 11 bases separating them. CDR3 in amino acids: CAWSPLRDNQPQHF. The CDR3 DNA is TGTGCCTGGAGTCCCCTGAGGGACAATCAGCCCCAGCATTTT.

The chain has TRBV28 and TRBJ2-1, with 7 bases that match TRBD2. CDR1 and CDR2 from the germline V gene are MDHEN and SYDVKM. The CDR3 extends over 13 amino acids. Losses at the gene ends were 8 bases for V and 4 bases for J; bases not matched to a gene: 5. The CDR3 protein is CASQRDYYNEQFF. The CDR3 coding sequence is TGTGCCAGCCAGCGGGACTATTACAATGAGCAGTTCTTC.

This CDR3 reads CASSYRTEINYGYTF. The DNA for the CDR3 is TGTGCCAGCAGTTACAGGACAGAGATAAACTATGGCTACACCTTC. The chain recombines TRBV6-5 with TRBJ1-2; D perhaps matches TRBD1 (6 bases). V lost 2 bases and J 2 bases, leaving 12 bases between the germline ends. This CDR3 is built from 15 residues. Looked up from germline, CDR1 is MNHEY and CDR2 is SVGAGI.

This chain joins TRBV2 and TRBJ2-1, with 8 positions matching TRBD2. Germline V gene data show CDR1 as SNHLY and CDR2 as FYNNEI. The CDR3 totals 15 residues. V gave up 3 bases and J gave up 3 bases; unmatched junction bases: 4. The CDR3 DNA sequence: TGTGCCAGCAGTGATCAGCGGGGGATCTACAATGAGCAGTTCTTC. Translating it yields CASSDQRGIYNEQFF.

The gene calls are TRBV11-2 and TRBJ2-3, with 7 bases aligning to TRBD2. Trimming cost V 6 bases and J 2 bases; bases outside gene matches: 8. This CDR3 has 15 residues. From germline, CDR1 is SGHAT and CDR2 FQNNGV. CDR3 in DNA: TGTGCCAGCAGGCCGGGACTAAGCCCCACAGATACGCAGTATTTT. This sequence encodes CASRPGLSPTDTQYF.

V is TRBV6-1 and J is TRBJ2-3; 14 bases agree with TRBD2. The CDR3 totals 15 residues. Looked up from germline, CDR1 is MNHNS and CDR2 is SASEGT. The V segment lost 7 bases and the J segment 5 bases; nucleotides outside the gene matches: 5. For the CDR3, the DNA is TGTGCCAGCACTCCTGGACTAGCGGGAGGAGATACGCAGTATTTT. It is translated as CASTPGLAGGDTQYF.

This clone has only a few counts. Distinct nucleotide sequences in the sample also encode this CDR3. The chain couples TRBV30 to TRBJ1-5; unclear D gene. Germline CDR1 reads GTSNPN; CDR2 reads SVGIG (reference sequence). The CDR3 sequence is 13 residues long. The V end lost 0 bases, the J end lost 5 bases, and 8 bases lay between the germline ends. This chain's CDR3 is CAWSVQEDQPQHF. CDR3 coding DNA: TGTGCCTGGAGTGTTCAGGAGGATCAGCCCCAGCATTTT.

The J gene is TRBJ1-2, the V gene TRBV4-3; D gene ambiguous. Trimming shortened V by 1 base and J by 5 bases, and 8 bases separated the two germline ends. Germline assignment: CDR1 LGHNA and CDR2 YSLEER. The CDR3 is made up of 13 amino acids. The CDR3 DNA reads as TGCGCCAGCAGCCAAGTGACGGGGTATGGCTACACCTTC. Translation: CASSQVTGYGYTF.

The genes are TRBV27 and TRBJ1-2; 8 nucleotides match TRBD1. Germline V gives CDR1 MNHEY, CDR2 SMNVEV (reference sequence). The V and J ends lost 3 bases and 7 bases, in that order; junction bases with no gene match: 4. CDR3 length equals 13 residues. CDR3 in amino acids: CASSFDRGAGYTF. Here the CDR3 DNA reads TGTGCCAGCAGTTTCGACAGGGGAGCTGGCTACACCTTC.

The sample holds a few counts of this clone. The rearrangement uses TRBV2 and TRBJ1-5; 10 bases fit TRBD1. Looked up from germline, CDR1 is SNHLY and CDR2 is FYNNEI. The CDR3 totals 15 residues. Germline trimming cut 4 bases from V and 3 bases from J; bases unmatched to any gene: 3. CDR3 bases: TGTGCCAGCAGTGTGGACAGGGGGACCAATCAGCCCCAGCATTTT. It specifies CASSVDRGTNQPQHF.

The chain couples TRBV28 to TRBJ1-5; 8 bases line up with TRBD1. J gave up 4 bases and V 8 bases, and 1 base lay outside the gene matches. Per the germline V gene, CDR1 is MDHEN and CDR2 is SYDVKM. This CDR3 is built from 12 residues. The CDR3 bases are TGTGCCAGCCGACAGGGGAATCAGCCCCAGCATTTT. It is translated as CASRQGNQPQHF.

The V gene is TRBV15, the J gene TRBJ2-5, with D uncertain. The CDR3 sequence is 12 residues long. Trimming pared 5 bases from V and 2 bases from J, leaving 6 bases between. Germline CDR1 is LNHNV and CDR2 is YYDKDF (reference sequence). The DNA of the CDR3 is TGTGCCACCAGCGACACACAAGAGACCCAGTACTTC. This gives the protein CATSDTQETQYF.

This clone showed up just a few times. The rearrangement links TRBV10-3 to TRBJ2-3; D call uncertain. V shed 2 bases and J shed 6 bases, with 12 bases lying between them. The CDR3 has 14 residues. The germline V gene has CDR1 ENHRY and CDR2 SYGVKD. The CDR3 region has the DNA TGTGCCATCAGTGAGAGCTCCCAATGGGATACGCAGTATTTT. Translating gives CAISESSQWDTQYF.

This chain uses TRBV28 with TRBJ1-1; 8 bases match TRBD1. CDR3 length equals 13 residues. In germline, CDR1 is MDHEN, CDR2 SYDVKM. V lost 7 bases and J lost 3; bases outside the gene matches: 4. The CDR3 region is CASKGQGYTEAFF. CDR3 DNA sequence: TGTGCCAGCAAAGGACAGGGTTACACTGAAGCTTTCTTT.

The count of this clone is one. The chain joins TRBV29-1 to TRBJ2-2, with TRBD2 identical over 9 bases. There are 14 residues in the CDR3. With 6 bases clipped from V and 1 base from J, the junction kept 3 bases outside the gene matches. Per the germline V gene, CDR1 is SQVTM and CDR2 is ANQGSEA. The CDR3 reads CSVLTSGNTGELFF. DNA of the CDR3: TGCAGCGTCTTGACTAGCGGGAACACCGGGGAGCTGTTTTTT.

The gene calls are TRBV6-5 and TRBJ2-3; D unclear. The germline V and J ends were trimmed by 0 bases and 6 bases, with 13 bases remaining between them. Germline V gene sequence: CDR1 MNHEY, CDR2 SVGAGI. This CDR3 has 15 amino acids. The CDR3 here is CASSYSETGSDTQYF. In nucleotides, the CDR3 is TGTGCCAGCAGTTACTCGGAGACTGGGTCGGATACGCAGTATTTT.